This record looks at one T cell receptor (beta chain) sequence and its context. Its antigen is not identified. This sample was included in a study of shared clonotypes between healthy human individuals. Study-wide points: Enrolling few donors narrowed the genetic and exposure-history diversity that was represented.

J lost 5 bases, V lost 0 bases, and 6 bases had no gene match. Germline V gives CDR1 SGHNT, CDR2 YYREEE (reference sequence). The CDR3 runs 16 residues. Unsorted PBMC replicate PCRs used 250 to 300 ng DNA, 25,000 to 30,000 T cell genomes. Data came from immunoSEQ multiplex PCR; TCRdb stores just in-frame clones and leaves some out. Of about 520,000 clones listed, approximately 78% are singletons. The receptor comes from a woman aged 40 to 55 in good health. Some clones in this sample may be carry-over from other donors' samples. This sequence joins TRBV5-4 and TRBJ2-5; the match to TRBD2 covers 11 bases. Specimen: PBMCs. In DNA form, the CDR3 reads TGTGCCAGCAGCTTGGAATTAGCGGGAGGGGGGGAGACCCAGTACTTC. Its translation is CASSLELAGGGETQYF. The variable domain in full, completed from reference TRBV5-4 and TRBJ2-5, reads ETGVTQSPTHLIKTRGQQVTLRCSSQSGHNTVSWYQQALGQGPQFIFQYYREEENGRGNFPPRFSGLQFPNYSSELNVNALELDDSALYLCASSLELAGGGETQYFGPGTRLLVL.